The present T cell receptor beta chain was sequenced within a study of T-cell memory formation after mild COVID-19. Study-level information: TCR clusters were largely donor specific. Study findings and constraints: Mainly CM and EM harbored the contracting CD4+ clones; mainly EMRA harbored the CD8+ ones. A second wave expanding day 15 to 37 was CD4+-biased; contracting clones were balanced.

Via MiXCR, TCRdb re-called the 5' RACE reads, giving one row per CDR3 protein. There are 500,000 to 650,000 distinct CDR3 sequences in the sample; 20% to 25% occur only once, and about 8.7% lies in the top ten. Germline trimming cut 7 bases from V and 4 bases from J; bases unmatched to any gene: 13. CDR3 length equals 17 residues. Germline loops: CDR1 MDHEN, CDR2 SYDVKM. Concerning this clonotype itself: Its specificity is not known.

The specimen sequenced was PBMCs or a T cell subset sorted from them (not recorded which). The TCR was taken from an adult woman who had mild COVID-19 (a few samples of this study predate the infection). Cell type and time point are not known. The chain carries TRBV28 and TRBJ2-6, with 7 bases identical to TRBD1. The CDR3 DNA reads TGTGCCAGCACCAACCCCTGGGACAGCTCCGGGGCCAACGTCCTGACTTTC. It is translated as CASTNPWDSSGANVLTF.